Sequencing of this T cell receptor beta chain was carried out in a study of blood T cell repertoires in COVID-19. Germline V gene lookup returns CDR1 LGHDT and CDR2 YNNKEL (reference sequence). This CDR3 has 16 residues. Trimming pared 1 base from V and 6 bases from J, leaving 16 bases between. Original methodology: Cell counts per sample came from amplifying reference gene primers. Measured with immunoSEQ multiplex PCR; TCRdb has only the in-frame clones, and not every one. For V, J and clone size, that table is used; D and trimming come from the DNA. The sample lists some 220,000 clones, around 83% occurring once. This clone was seen only a few times.

The TCR sequence derives from a man aged 50 or older with active or convalescent COVID-19. The sample consisted of peripheral blood. The gene calls are TRBV3-1 (or the pseudogene TRBV3-2) and TRBJ2-1; D is unclear. The CDR3 reads CASSQGRWQVSNEQFF. The CDR3, as DNA: TGTGCCAGCAGCCAAGGACGGTGGCAGGTCAGCAATGAGCAGTTCTTC.